A single sample gave rise to the 16 T cell receptor beta chains below, sequenced in a study of CD8 T cells in ankylosing spondylitis. MiXCR, run by TCRdb on the 5' RACE reads, gives a single entry per CDR3 protein. The table lists around 230,000 distinct CDR3 sequences, 8.6% of them singletons. Sequencing was done on a sample of blood, either unsorted or a sorted T cell fraction (not recorded which). The receptors originated from a male donor with ankylosing spondylitis or in good health (not recorded which).

This clonotype was counted between two and nine times. This CDR3 reads CASRKAGPREQYF. In DNA, the CDR3 is TGTGCCAGCAGGAAGGCGGGGCCCCGCGAGCAGTACTTC. The rearrangement links TRBV5-6 to TRBJ2-7, with D possibly TRBD2 on 6 matching bases. This CDR3 spans 13 amino acids. The germline CDR1 and CDR2 sequences are SGHDT and YYEEEE. The V and J ends lost 5 bases and 6 bases respectively, with 15 bases between them.

V is TRBV6-5 and J is TRBJ1-1; D remains unclear. Trimming stripped 6 bases from V and 0 bases from J, with 17 bases between. The CDR3 consists of 16 residues. Germline V gives CDR1 MNHEY, CDR2 SVGAGI. In nucleotides, the CDR3 is TGTGCCAGCAGGTACCTATCGACGTTGCTGAACACTGAAGCTTTCTTT. Amino acid sequence: CASRYLSTLLNTEAFF.

This clonotype was observed many times. The CDR3: CASSSPPTGYTF. CDR3 in DNA: TGTGCCAGCAGTTCTCCCCCGACGGGCTACACCTTC. The chain recombines TRBV27 with TRBJ1-2, with D uncertain. CDR1 is MNHEY, CDR2 SMNVEV, per germline (reference sequence). This CDR3 has 12 amino acids. Trimming removed 4 bases at V and 8 bases at J, with 11 bases between.

At least ten counts were recorded for this clonotype. The V gene is TRBV3-1, the J gene TRBJ2-3, with a possible D match to TRBD1 (6 bases). The germline V gene encodes CDR1 LGHDT and CDR2 YNNKEL (reference sequence). The CDR3 contains 13 residues. Trimming pared 5 bases from V and 6 bases from J, leaving 12 bases between. In DNA, the CDR3 is TGTGCCAGCAGCTACAGGGAAATGGATACGCAGTATTTT. Encoded protein: CASSYREMDTQYF.

This clonotype was picked up many times. V gene TRBV10-3 combines with J gene TRBJ2-7, with D unresolved. This CDR3 has 13 amino acids. The germline V and J ends were trimmed by 2 bases and 2 bases, with 7 bases remaining between them. The germline V gene encodes CDR1 ENHRY and CDR2 SYGVKD. The CDR3 DNA is TGTGCCATCAGTGAGCTCAGCGCCTACGAGCAGTACTTC. This codes for CAISELSAYEQYF.

At least ten counts were recorded for this clonotype. The CDR3 DNA reads TGTGCCAGCAGCCAAGATGCGACAGGGGGAGAGACCCAGTACTTC. It codes for CASSQDATGGETQYF. The chain joins TRBV3-1 to TRBJ2-5, with 9 bases aligning to TRBD1. CDR1 is LGHDT and CDR2 is YNNKEL in the germline V gene (reference sequence). V lost 0 bases to trimming and J lost 4 bases; unmatched junction nucleotides: 3. This CDR3 has 15 residues.

This clonotype was counted many times. The rearrangement uses TRBV5-1 and TRBJ1-5; D call uncertain. The CDR3 runs 15 residues. CDR1 SGHRS and CDR2 YFSETQ come from the germline V gene. The V end was cut by 2 bases, the J end by 4 bases, with 13 bases between. The CDR3 nucleotides are TGCGCCAGCAGCTTATCAAGCCCTGGGAATCAGCCCCAGCATTTT. Amino acid sequence: CASSLSSPGNQPQHF.

At least ten counts were recorded for this clonotype. The chain is built from TRBV6-1 and TRBJ2-1; D remains ambiguous. This CDR3 is built from 13 residues. The germline V and J ends were trimmed by 0 bases and 9 bases, with 9 bases remaining between them. Germline loops: CDR1 MNHNS, CDR2 SASEGT. The CDR3 reads CASSEAPLGEQFF. The CDR3 coding sequence is TGTGCCAGCAGTGAAGCGCCATTGGGTGAGCAGTTCTTC.

This clonotype was seen repeatedly, ten times or more. V usage is TRBV19 and J usage is TRBJ1-5; D may be TRBD1 (6 bases). Between the trimmed V and J ends, which lost 7 bases and 0 bases, there was a span of 13 bases. From germline, CDR1 is LNHDA and CDR2 SQIVND (reference sequence). The CDR3 is 15 amino acids. The CDR3 DNA is TGTGCCAGTACCTGGACAGAGAATAGCAATCAGCCCCAGCATTTT. This translates into CASTWTENSNQPQHF.

Comments on this clonotype: A much more abundant neighbour one base away suggests this may be a read error. The chain recombines TRBV29-1 with TRBJ1-2; perhaps TRBD1 as D (5 bases). CDR1 is SQVTM, CDR2 ANQGSEA, per germline. The CDR3 runs to 15 residues. DNA of the CDR3: TGCAGCGTTGAAGCCAGCCCCGGGACTCGGTATGGCTACCCCTTC. This sequence encodes CSVEASPGTRYGYPF. Variable domain in full (rest from reference TRBV29-1 and TRBJ1-2): SAVISQKPSRDICQRGTSLTIQCQVDSQVTMMFWYRQQPGQSLTLIATANQGSEATYESGFVIDKFPISRPNLTFSTLTVSNMSPEDSSIYLCSVEASPGTRYGYPFGSGTRLTVV.

At least ten counts were recorded for this clonotype. The chain employs TRBV24-1 and TRBJ2-5; D unresolved. The CDR3 sequence is 14 residues long. Germline V gene sequence: CDR1 KGHDR, CDR2 SFDVKD. Trimming took 2 bases from V and 0 from J, leaving 6 bases between them. Written as DNA, the CDR3 is TGTGCCACCAGTGATTCCCGGTACCAAGAGACCCAGTACTTC. Its translation: CATSDSRYQETQYF.

This chain links TRBV5-1 with TRBJ1-6; D is unclear. Germline V lookup: CDR1 SGHRS, CDR2 YFSETQ. V was shortened by 1 base and J by 5 bases, with 13 bases between the two germline ends. CDR3 size: 16 residues. The CDR3 nucleotides read TGCGCCAGCAGCTTGATGGCGGGGTACAATAATTCACCCCTCCACTTT. The encoded protein is CASSLMAGYNNSPLHF.

This clonotype was seen repeatedly, ten times or more. The chain recombines TRBV5-1 with TRBJ1-1; perhaps TRBD1 as D (5 bases). Germline V gene lookup returns CDR1 SGHRS and CDR2 YFSETQ. Trimming pared 1 base from V and 4 bases from J, leaving 14 bases between. The CDR3 extends over 15 amino acids. This CDR3 reads CASSLLEGTGTEAFF. CDR3 bases: TGCGCCAGCAGCTTGTTGGAGGGGACGGGCACTGAAGCTTTCTTT.

This clonotype was counted at least ten times. The V call is TRBV20-1, the J call TRBJ1-4; D is ambiguous. This CDR3 is built from 10 residues. Germline CDR1 and CDR2: DFQATT and SNEGSKA (reference sequence). V lost 6 bases and J lost 8, with 7 bases in between. The CDR3 bases are TGCAGTGCCCTCAAGGAAAAACTGTTTTTT. It codes for CSALKEKLFF.

This clonotype was seen repeatedly, ten times or more. This rearrangement joins TRBV7-9 to TRBJ2-5, with a weak D call TRBD1 (6 bases). The CDR3 has 17 residues. Between the trimmed V and J ends, which lost 4 bases and 2 bases, there was a span of 20 bases. Germline-derived CDR1 and CDR2 are SEHNR and FQNEAQ (reference sequence). The CDR3 protein is CASSSERDIRSQETQYF. CDR3 nucleotides: TGTGCCAGCAGCTCCGAGAGGGACATCCGCTCTCAAGAGACCCAGTACTTC. Full variable domain (remainder filled in from reference TRBV7-9 and TRBJ2-5): DTGVSQNPRHKITKRGQNVTFRCDPISEHNRLYWYRQTLGQGPEFLTYFQNEAQLEKSRLLSDRFSAERPKGSFSTLEIQRTEQGDSAMYLCASSSERDIRSQETQYFGPGTRLLVL.

This clonotype was counted ten times or more. The genes are TRBV7-9 and TRBJ1-4, with D hard to call. The CDR3 spans 14 residues. Deletions cut 6 bases from V and 7 bases from J, with 15 bases between. The germline gives CDR1 SEHNR, CDR2 FQNEAQ (reference sequence). CDR3 DNA sequence: TGTGCCAGCAGTCAGAGCCGGGCCGGTGAAAAACTGTTTTTT. As protein: CASSQSRAGEKLFF.